The following is a TCR beta chain sequence with its context. This CDR3 spans 16 amino acids. CDR1 is MNHEY and CDR2 is SVGAGI in the germline V gene. The V segment lost 4 bases and the J segment 2 bases; nucleotides outside the gene matches: 7. This specimen comes from a study of T cell changes during pregnancy in multiple sclerosis. Using immunoSEQ multiplex PCR, the repertoire was profiled, and TCRdb retains in-frame clones only, with some absent. The table shows around 35,000 clones, with roughly 88% occurring only once. The V call is TRBV6-5, the J call TRBJ1-2; 10 bases fit TRBD1. This receptor was taken from a female donor with multiple sclerosis, enrolled in a pregnancy study. Sequenced here: CD8+ T cells from peripheral blood mononuclear cells, sampled after pregnancy. For the CDR3, the DNA is TGTGCCAGCAGTTCGAGACAGGGGGCAAGGAACTATGGCTACACCTTC. Its protein product is CASSSRQGARNYGYTF.